Shown below are 25 T cell receptor beta chains from a single sample sequenced in a study of regulatory T cells in long-lasting Graves disease listed by TCRdb under 2021. Library preparation employed multiplex PCR. For sequencing, an Illumina HiSeq 4000 was employed. To build TCR beta libraries, CDR3 regions were amplified by Arm-PCR using iRepertoire HTBI primers. TCRdb trimmed public reads at Q25 via fastp, called clones via MiXCR and kept in-frame beta chains. Under each unique CDR3 protein, matching rows form one entry showing the most common genes and DNA. For this sample there are hundreds of thousands of distinct CDR3 sequences; 15% to 19% appear just once. About a fifth of the sample rests with the top ten. This sample's time point label indicates: newly diagnosed GD, antithyroid drugs for less than 3 months. For both TCR sequencing and RNA sequencing, RNA was extracted from PBMCs in TRIzol.

The specimen was peripheral blood mononuclear cells (PBMCs), collected at new diagnosis, from a patient treated with antithyroid drugs. The receptors shown here come from a female donor with Graves disease.

This sequence joins TRBV7-8 and TRBJ2-1, with 10 bases identical to TRBD2. The CDR3 runs 15 residues. Germline values: CDR1 SGHVS, CDR2 FQNEAQ. V shed 2 bases and J 10 bases; nucleotides not matched to a gene: 8. CDR3 nucleotide sequence: TGTGCCAGCAGCTTACTAGCGGGGGCTCTTCACGAGCAGTTCTTC. Its protein is CASSLLAGALHEQFF.

This clonotype was seen a handful of times. CDR3 sequence (DNA): TGCGCCAGCAGTGAGTTAGTGACTAGCGTCGGCACAGATACGCAGTATTTT. This sequence encodes CASSELVTSVGTDTQYF. The V and J genes are TRBV10-1 and TRBJ2-3; 8 bases match TRBD2. V shed 1 base and J 1 base; nucleotides not matched to a gene: 7. The CDR3 contains 17 residues. CDR1 is WNHNN, CDR2 SYGVQD, per germline (reference sequence).

At least ten counts were recorded for this clonotype. CDR3 coding DNA: TGTGCCAGCAGTGACTTAGTTGCCTCGGGGGGCCATGAGCAGTTCTTC. This gives the protein CASSDLVASGGHEQFF. The gene calls are TRBV27 and TRBJ2-1; a possible D gene is TRBD2 (7 bases). CDR1 MNHEY and CDR2 SMNVEV come from the germline V gene (reference sequence). The CDR3 covers 16 residues. Trimming took 5 bases from V and 8 from J, leaving 22 bases between them.

In its sample, this clonotype was seen a few times. The gene calls are TRBV24-1 and TRBJ1-5; tentative D call: TRBD1 (5 bases). The CDR3 is 16 residues long. CDR1 KGHDR and CDR2 SFDVKD come from the germline V gene. The V gene lost 2 bases and the J gene lost 9 bases, with 19 bases spanning the gap. CDR3 DNA: TGTGCCACCAGTGATTCGGGGGTAGGCCCGGGAGGGCCCCAGCATTTT. As protein: CATSDSGVGPGGPQHF.

This clonotype has a count of ten or more. The chain carries TRBV5-8 and TRBJ2-5; tentative D call: TRBD2 (5 bases). CDR3 length equals 16 residues. V gave up 4 bases and J gave up 2 bases, with 18 bases separating them. Germline lookup yields CDR1 SGHTS and CDR2 YDEGEE. In nucleotides, the CDR3 is TGTGCCAGCAGCCAATTAGGGCCGGGGTGGCAAGAGACCCAGTACTTC. As protein: CASSQLGPGWQETQYF.

The V gene is TRBV19, the J gene TRBJ1-2; D unresolved. CDR1 is LNHDA, CDR2 SQIVND, per germline (reference sequence). V was shortened by 2 bases and J by 7 bases, with 5 bases between the two germline ends. This CDR3 region has 11 residues. As DNA, the CDR3 is TGTGCCAGTAGTATACTAGGTGGCTACACCTTC. This codes for CASSILGGYTF.

This clonotype was recorded a few times. The V gene is TRBV12-3 or TRBV12-4, the J gene TRBJ2-3, with D tentatively TRBD1 (6 bases). With 7 bases removed from V and 2 bases from J, the gap between germline ends came to 16 bases. This CDR3 has 15 residues. The CDR3 DNA follows: TGTGCCAGCACCCATAGAGGGGGAGCCACAGATACGCAGTATTTT. Protein product: CASTHRGGATDTQYF.

This chain uses TRBV7-2 with TRBJ2-1; 8 bases are a match to TRBD1. The V segment lost 1 base and the J segment 6 bases; nucleotides outside the gene matches: 11. Per germline, CDR1 SGHTA and CDR2 FQGNSA. The CDR3 sequence is 17 residues long. This CDR3 is CASSLGGGTGGINEQFF. The DNA of the CDR3 is TGTGCCAGCAGCTTAGGGGGCGGGACAGGAGGAATCAATGAGCAGTTCTTC.

This chain connects TRBV12-3 or TRBV12-4 to TRBJ1-2; no reliable D call. V was pared by 6 bases and J by 6 bases, with 14 bases between. There are 13 residues in the CDR3. Here the CDR3 reads CASSPLIGHGYTF. CDR3 bases: TGTGCCAGCAGCCCCCTTATAGGCCATGGCTACACCTTC.

This clonotype was found many times. This chain connects TRBV12-3 or TRBV12-4 to TRBJ1-1, with a possible D match to TRBD1 (5 bases). Trimming shortened V by 5 bases and J by 6 bases, and 16 bases separated the two germline ends. This CDR3 comprises 14 residues. The CDR3 bases are TGTGCCAGCAGTCCTACTAGACGGGGGGCTGAAGCTTTCTTT. Translated: CASSPTRRGAEAFF.

Many counts were recorded for this clonotype. This rearrangement joins TRBV11-1 to TRBJ2-1, with D perhaps matching TRBD1 (6 bases). The CDR3 is 15 residues long. The V gene lost 5 bases and the J gene lost 4 bases, with 15 bases spanning the gap. The germline CDR1 and CDR2 sequences are SGHAT and FQDESV (reference sequence). The CDR3, as DNA: TGTGCCAGCAGCCACCCAGGACAGCGTTACAATGAGCAGTTCTTC. Protein sequence: CASSHPGQRYNEQFF. Full variable domain (missing parts from reference TRBV11-1 and TRBJ2-1): EAEVAQSPRYKITEKSQAVAFWCDPISGHATLYWYRQILGQGPELLVQFQDESVVDDSQLPKDRFSAERLKGVDSTLKIQPAELGDSAMYLCASSHPGQRYNEQFFGPGTRLTVL.

This clonotype showed up many times. V is TRBV20-1 and J is TRBJ2-5; the D gene is possibly TRBD1 (5 bases). CDR1 DFQATT and CDR2 SNEGSKA come from the germline V gene (reference sequence). This CDR3 spans 12 amino acids. V lost 6 bases and J 1 base, leaving 9 bases between the germline ends. For the CDR3, the DNA is TGCAGTGCAAATGGGGCCCAAGAGACCCAGTACTTC. This gives the protein CSANGAQETQYF.

This clonotype has a count of ten or more. The V and J genes are TRBV13 and TRBJ1-2, with a possible D match to TRBD1 (6 bases). Germline loops: CDR1 PRHDT, CDR2 FYEKMQ (reference sequence). This CDR3 comprises 15 residues. The V and J ends lost 5 bases and 4 bases respectively, with 17 bases between them. The CDR3 loop is CASSVRSDSFYGYTF. In DNA form, the CDR3 reads TGTGCCAGCAGCGTCAGATCGGACAGCTTCTATGGCTACACCTTC.

This clonotype occurred many times. The chain has TRBV20-1 and TRBJ1-5; D is possibly TRBD1 (6 bases). The CDR3 is made up of 18 amino acids. Germline lookup yields CDR1 DFQATT and CDR2 SNEGSKA (reference sequence). The V and J ends lost 7 bases and 0 bases respectively, with 25 bases between them. The CDR3 DNA sequence: TGCAGTGTCGCGATAGGGTCAGGGGAGATTCATAGCAATCAGCCCCAGCATTTT. This encodes CSVAIGSGEIHSNQPQHF.

This clonotype was counted at least ten times. The genes are TRBV6-1 and TRBJ1-2; weak D call: TRBD1 (5 bases). CDR1 and CDR2 from the germline V gene are MNHNS and SASEGT. Deletions cut 6 bases from V and 6 bases from J, with 17 bases between. The CDR3 has 14 amino acids. CDR3 sequence: CASRLQDRRDGYTF. The CDR3 bases are TGTGCCAGCAGACTACAGGACCGTCGGGATGGCTACACCTTC.

This clonotype has ten or more counts. V gene TRBV20-1 combines with J gene TRBJ1-1; D unclear. V was clipped by 0 bases and J by 5 bases, with 13 bases between them. The CDR3 covers 14 residues. Germline assignment: CDR1 DFQATT and CDR2 SNEGSKA (reference sequence). The CDR3 here is CSARDARRGTEAFF. The CDR3 nucleotides read TGCAGTGCTAGAGATGCCCGCCGAGGGACTGAAGCTTTCTTT.

This clonotype was detected only a few times. V and J are TRBV10-3 and TRBJ2-5, with D perhaps matching TRBD1 or TRBD2 (5 bases each). CDR3 length: 17 residues. V was trimmed by 3 bases and J by 3 bases, leaving 20 bases between them. The germline gives CDR1 ENHRY, CDR2 SYGVKD. CDR3 in DNA: TGTGCCATCAGTGACCCTTATCGTAGGGGAGTGGAAGAGACCCAGTACTTC. Its translation: CAISDPYRRGVEETQYF.

In this sample, this clonotype turned up a few times. The chain recombines TRBV5-4 with TRBJ1-2; maybe TRBD1 (6 bases). Germline values: CDR1 SGHNT, CDR2 YYREEE (reference sequence). V lost 4 bases, J lost 1 base, and 17 bases lay in between. This CDR3 region has 16 residues. The CDR3 DNA is TGTGCCAGCAGCAATAAAAAACAGGGAGATAACTATGGCTACACCTTC. This codes for CASSNKKQGDNYGYTF. Combining the CDR3 with reference TRBV5-4 and TRBJ1-2 gives the whole variable domain ETGVTQSPTHLIKTRGQQVTLRCSSQSGHNTVSWYQQALGQGPQFIFQYYREEENGRGNFPPRFSGLQFPNYSSELNVNALELDDSALYLCASSNKKQGDNYGYTFGSGTRLTVV.

This clonotype showed up many times. The chain carries TRBV13 and TRBJ2-7, with 8 bases fitting TRBD1. There are 14 residues in the CDR3. J was trimmed by 0 bases and V by 5 bases; bases with no gene match: 3. The V gene's germline CDR1 is PRHDT and CDR2 FYEKMQ (reference sequence). The CDR3 protein is CASSMDRASYEQYF. The CDR3 DNA reads TGTGCCAGCAGCATGGACAGGGCCTCCTACGAGCAGTACTTC.

The chain has TRBV19 and TRBJ1-6; the D gene is possibly TRBD1 (5 bases). CDR3 size: 15 residues. Germline values: CDR1 LNHDA, CDR2 SQIVND (reference sequence). The V end lost 6 bases, the J end lost 7 bases, and 16 bases lay between the germline ends. For the CDR3, the DNA is TGTGCCAGTAGCGAAGACAGTGGGGGGAATTCACCCCTCCACTTT. Translation gives CASSEDSGGNSPLHF. The full variable domain, rest sourced from reference TRBV19 and TRBJ1-6, is DGGITQSPKYLFRKEGQNVTLSCEQNLNHDAMYWYRQDPGQGLRLIYYSQIVNDFQKGDIAEGYSVSREKKESFPLTVTSAQKNPTAFYLCASSEDSGGNSPLHFGNGTRLTVT.

This clonotype showed up many times. As DNA, the CDR3 is TGTGCCAGCAGCGAGGAGGGGGGCGCAGCAACTAATGAAAAACTGTTTTTT. Translating gives CASSEEGGAATNEKLFF. The rearrangement links TRBV6-1 to TRBJ1-4; D might be TRBD1 (6 bases). With 6 bases removed from V and 0 bases from J, the gap between germline ends came to 17 bases. This CDR3 spans 17 amino acids. Germline values: CDR1 MNHNS, CDR2 SASEGT.

This clonotype appeared many times. This chain joins TRBV27 and TRBJ2-5; a weak D match, TRBD2 (5 bases). Deletions cut 4 bases from V and 6 bases from J, with 12 bases between. Germline CDR1 MNHEY, CDR2 SMNVEV (reference sequence). The CDR3 length is 13 residues. The CDR3, as DNA: TGTGCCAGCAGTTCCTATCCGGGGAAGACCCAGTACTTC. It translates to CASSSYPGKTQYF.

Ten or more counts support this clonotype. The gene calls are TRBV20-1 and TRBJ1-2; D not resolved. Between the trimmed V and J ends, which lost 5 bases and 8 bases, there was a span of 12 bases. The length of the CDR3 is 11 residues. Germline CDR1 DFQATT, CDR2 SNEGSKA (reference sequence). The CDR3 loop reads CSAFGPLGYTF. The CDR3 bases are TGCAGTGCTTTCGGGCCTCTGGGCTACACCTTC.

Many counts were recorded for this clonotype. The V and J genes are TRBV20-1 and TRBJ2-7; TRBD1 is a possible D gene (6 bases). Germline values: CDR1 DFQATT, CDR2 SNEGSKA (reference sequence). The CDR3 totals 15 residues. The germline V and J ends were trimmed by 1 base and 3 bases, with 16 bases remaining between them. The CDR3 nucleotides are TGCAGTGCTAGAGCGAGGGGACAAGTGATCTACGAGCAGTACTTC. As protein: CSARARGQVIYEQYF.

This clonotype was observed at least ten times. The V gene is TRBV3-1, the J gene TRBJ1-2, with 9 bases fitting TRBD1. Germline values: CDR1 LGHDT, CDR2 YNNKEL (reference sequence). Trimming at V came to 0 bases and at J to 2 bases, leaving 1 base not matched to a gene. This CDR3 comprises 15 residues. The CDR3: CASSQDDRGNYGYTF. The CDR3 DNA reads TGTGCCAGCAGCCAAGATGACAGGGGGAACTATGGCTACACCTTC.